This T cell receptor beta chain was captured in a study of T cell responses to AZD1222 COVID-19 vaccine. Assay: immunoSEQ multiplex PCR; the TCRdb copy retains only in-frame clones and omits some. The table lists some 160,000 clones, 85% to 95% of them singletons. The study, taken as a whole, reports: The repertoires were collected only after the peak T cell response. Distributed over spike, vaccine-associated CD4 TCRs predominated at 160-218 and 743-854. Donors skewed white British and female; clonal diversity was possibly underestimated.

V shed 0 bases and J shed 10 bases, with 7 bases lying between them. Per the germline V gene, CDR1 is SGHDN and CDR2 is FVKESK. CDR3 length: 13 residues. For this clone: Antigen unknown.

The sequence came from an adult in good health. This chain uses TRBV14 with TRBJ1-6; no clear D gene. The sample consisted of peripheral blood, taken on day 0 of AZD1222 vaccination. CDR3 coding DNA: TGTGCCAGCAGCCAAGACCTGGGATCACCCCTCCACTTT. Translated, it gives CASSQDLGSPLHF.